Listed below are T cell receptor beta chains from one sample, sequenced in a study of shared clonotypes between healthy human individuals. Only in-frame clones appear in the TCRdb table, and some are missing; sequencing was by immunoSEQ multiplex PCR. The profile shows around 500,000 clones, less than 80% of them singletons. The sequencing input was PBMCs. The origin of the receptors is a woman aged 40 to 50 in good health. Some clones in this sample may be carry-over from other donors' samples. The CDR3 runs from the conserved cysteine through the conserved F or W. The D gene is left open where the match is weak. Part of the rows lack a size; the others show once, few, many or a class for expanded clones.

D gene	V gene	J gene	clone size	CDR3 protein	CDR3 DNA
TRBD1	TRBV2	TRBJ2-2	.	CASTPWDRGPTGELFF	TGTGCCAGCACTCCCTGGGACAGGGGGCCTACCGGGGAGCTGTTTTTT
TRBD1	TRBV28	TRBJ2-3	.	CASSLPTGLSIDTQYF	TGTGCCAGCAGTTTACCGACAGGGTTGAGTATAGATACGCAGTATTTT
TRBD1	TRBV11-1	TRBJ1-6	.	CASSARQGVGSPLHF	TGTGCCAGCAGCGCACGACAGGGCGTTGGATCACCCCTCCACTTT
.	TRBV5-6	TRBJ2-1	few	CASSVQGGPYNEQFF	TGTGCCAGCAGCGTACAGGGTGGCCCTTACAATGAGCAGTTCTTC
TRBD1	TRBV27	TRBJ1-2	.	CASSPDGQGGYGYTF	TGTGCCAGCAGTCCCGACGGACAGGGCGGCTATGGCTACACCTTC
TRBD2	TRBV25-1	TRBJ2-7	.	CASSGLARHEQYF	TGTGCCAGCTCCGGACTAGCGAGACACGAGCAGTACTTC
.	TRBV7-2	TRBJ2-5	.	CASSLATQETQYF	TGTGCCAGCAGCTTAGCAACTCAAGAGACCCAGTACTTC
TRBD2	TRBV5-1	TRBJ2-3	.	CASSLGLAETDTQYF	TGCGCCAGCAGCTTGGGACTAGCGGAAACAGATACGCAGTATTTT
.	TRBV21-1	TRBJ1-2	.	CASSNGSIDYGYTF	TGTGCCAGCAGCAATGGCAGCATAGACTATGGCTACACCTTC
.	TRBV10-3	TRBJ1-1	.	CAIRAGEDRNTEAFF	TGTGCCATCAGGGCAGGGGAAGACAGGAACACTGAAGCTTTCTTT